This TCR beta chain was profiled in a study of T cell responses to AZD1222 COVID-19 vaccine. The method was immunoSEQ multiplex PCR; TCRdb's version includes in-frame clones alone and lacks a portion of them. The table includes about 120,000 clones, approximately 90% detected once. The table lists this clone with many counts. Its antigen is unknown. The CDR3 runs 13 residues. After removal of 5 bases from V and 8 bases from J, the junction contained 4 bases not matched to a gene. The V gene's germline CDR1 is MDHEN and CDR2 SYDVKM. Findings and limits, study-wide: No repertoire was sampled before or during the peak T cell response, only after it. Baseline serology detected seropositivity in only a handful of AZD1222 recipients. Clonal diversity may have been underestimated, and the donors were mostly white British, with more females than males.

The receptor's source is an adult in good health. V gene TRBV28 combines with J gene TRBJ1-5; 9 bases line up with TRBD1. Sequences were derived from peripheral blood, sampled on day 0 of AZD1222 vaccination. CDR3 DNA: TGTGCCAGCAGTCCCGACAGGGGGGAGCCCCAGCATTTT. Translation: CASSPDRGEPQHF.